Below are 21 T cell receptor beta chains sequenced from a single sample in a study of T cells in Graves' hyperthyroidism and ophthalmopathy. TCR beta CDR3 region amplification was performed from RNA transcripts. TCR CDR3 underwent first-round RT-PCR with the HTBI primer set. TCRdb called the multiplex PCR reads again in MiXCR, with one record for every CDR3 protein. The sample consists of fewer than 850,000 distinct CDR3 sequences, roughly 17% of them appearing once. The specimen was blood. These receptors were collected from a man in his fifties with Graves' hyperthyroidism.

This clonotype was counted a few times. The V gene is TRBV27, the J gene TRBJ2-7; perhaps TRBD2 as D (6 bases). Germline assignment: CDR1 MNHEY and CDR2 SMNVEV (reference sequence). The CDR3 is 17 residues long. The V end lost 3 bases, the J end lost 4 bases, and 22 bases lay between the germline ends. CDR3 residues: CASSLSVEAGRMYEQYF. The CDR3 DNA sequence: TGTGCCAGCAGTTTGAGTGTGGAAGCAGGGAGGATGTACGAGCAGTACTTC.

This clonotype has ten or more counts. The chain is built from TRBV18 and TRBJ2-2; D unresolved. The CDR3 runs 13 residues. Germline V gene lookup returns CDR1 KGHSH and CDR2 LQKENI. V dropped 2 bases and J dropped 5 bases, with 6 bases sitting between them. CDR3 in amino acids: CASSPSRTGELFF. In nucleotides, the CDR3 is TGTGCCAGCTCACCATCTCGTACCGGGGAGCTGTTTTTT.

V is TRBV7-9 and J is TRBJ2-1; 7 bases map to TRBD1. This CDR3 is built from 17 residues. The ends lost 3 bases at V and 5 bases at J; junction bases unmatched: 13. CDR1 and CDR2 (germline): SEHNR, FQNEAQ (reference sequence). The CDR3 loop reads CASSFEGASVWDNEQFF. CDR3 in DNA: TGTGCCAGCAGCTTCGAGGGGGCATCAGTTTGGGACAATGAGCAGTTCTTC.

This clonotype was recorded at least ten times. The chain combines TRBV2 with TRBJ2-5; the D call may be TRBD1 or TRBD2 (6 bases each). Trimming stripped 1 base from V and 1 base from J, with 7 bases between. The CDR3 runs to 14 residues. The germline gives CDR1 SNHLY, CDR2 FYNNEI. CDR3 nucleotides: TGTGCCAGCAGTGAAGAGGGGGGCCAAGAGACCCAGTACTTC. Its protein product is CASSEEGGQETQYF.

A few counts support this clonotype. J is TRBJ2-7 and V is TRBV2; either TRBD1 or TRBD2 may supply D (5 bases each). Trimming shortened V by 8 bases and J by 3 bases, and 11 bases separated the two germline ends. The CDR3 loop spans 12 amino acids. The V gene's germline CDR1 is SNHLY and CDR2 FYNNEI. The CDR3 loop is CASRDPVYEQYF. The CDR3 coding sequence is TGTGCCAGCCGGGACCCCGTCTACGAGCAGTACTTC.

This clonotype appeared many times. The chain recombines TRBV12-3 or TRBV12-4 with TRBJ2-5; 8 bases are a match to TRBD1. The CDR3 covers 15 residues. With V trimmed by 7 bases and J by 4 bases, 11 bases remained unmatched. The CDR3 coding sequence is TGTGCCAGCAATAAAGGACAGGGTACGGGAGAGACCCAGTACTTC. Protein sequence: CASNKGQGTGETQYF.

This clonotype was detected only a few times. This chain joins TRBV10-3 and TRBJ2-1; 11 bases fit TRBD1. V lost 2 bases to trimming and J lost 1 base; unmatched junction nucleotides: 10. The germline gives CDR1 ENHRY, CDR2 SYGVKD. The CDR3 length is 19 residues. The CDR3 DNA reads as TGTGCCATCAGTGAGCTCTGGACAGGGGGCGGAGGGTCCTACAATGAGCAGTTCTTC. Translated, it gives CAISELWTGGGGSYNEQFF.

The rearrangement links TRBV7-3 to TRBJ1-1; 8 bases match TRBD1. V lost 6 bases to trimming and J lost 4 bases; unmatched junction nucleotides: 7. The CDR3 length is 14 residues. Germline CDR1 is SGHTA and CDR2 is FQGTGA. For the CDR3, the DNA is TGTGCCAGCAGACCGACAGGGGTGGGCACTGAAGCTTTCTTT. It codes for CASRPTGVGTEAFF. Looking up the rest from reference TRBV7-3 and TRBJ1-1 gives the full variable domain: GAGVSQTPSNKVTEKGKYVELRCDPISGHTALYWYRQSLGQGPEFLIYFQGTGAADDSGLPNDRFFAVRPEGSVSTLKIQRTERGDSAVYLCASRPTGVGTEAFFGQGTRLTVV.

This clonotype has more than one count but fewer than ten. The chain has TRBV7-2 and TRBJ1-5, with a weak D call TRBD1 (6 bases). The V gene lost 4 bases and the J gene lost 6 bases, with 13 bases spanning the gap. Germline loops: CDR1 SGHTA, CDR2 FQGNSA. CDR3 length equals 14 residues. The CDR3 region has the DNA TGTGCCAGCAGCTCGGACAGTCAGAGTCAGCCCCAGCATTTT. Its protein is CASSSDSQSQPQHF.

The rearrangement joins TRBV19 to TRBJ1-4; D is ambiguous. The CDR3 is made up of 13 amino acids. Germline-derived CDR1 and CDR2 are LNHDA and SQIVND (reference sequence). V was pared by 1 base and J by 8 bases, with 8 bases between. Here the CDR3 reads CASSIGREEKLFF. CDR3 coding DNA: TGTGCCAGTAGTATAGGTCGAGAAGAAAAACTGTTTTTT.

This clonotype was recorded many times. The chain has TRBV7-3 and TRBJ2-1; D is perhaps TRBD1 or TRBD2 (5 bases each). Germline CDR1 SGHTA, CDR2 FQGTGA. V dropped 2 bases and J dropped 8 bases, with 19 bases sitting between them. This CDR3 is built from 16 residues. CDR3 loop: CASSLFGTTNPDEQFF. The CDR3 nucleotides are TGTGCCAGCAGCTTATTTGGGACCACTAACCCTGATGAGCAGTTCTTC.

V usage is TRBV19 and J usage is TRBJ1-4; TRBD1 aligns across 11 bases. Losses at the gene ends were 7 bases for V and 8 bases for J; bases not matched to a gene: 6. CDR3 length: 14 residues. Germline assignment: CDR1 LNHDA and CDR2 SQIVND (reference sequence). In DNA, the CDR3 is TGTGCCAGTATGGACAGGGGGCTTTACGAAAAACTGTTTTTT. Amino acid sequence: CASMDRGLYEKLFF.

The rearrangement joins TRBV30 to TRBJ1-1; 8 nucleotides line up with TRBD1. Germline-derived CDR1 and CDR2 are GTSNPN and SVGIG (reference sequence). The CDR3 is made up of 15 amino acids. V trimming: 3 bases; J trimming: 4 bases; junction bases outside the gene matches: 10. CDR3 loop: CAWSRGQGRSTEAFF. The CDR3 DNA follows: TGTGCCTGGAGCCGAGGACAGGGTAGGAGCACTGAAGCTTTCTTT.

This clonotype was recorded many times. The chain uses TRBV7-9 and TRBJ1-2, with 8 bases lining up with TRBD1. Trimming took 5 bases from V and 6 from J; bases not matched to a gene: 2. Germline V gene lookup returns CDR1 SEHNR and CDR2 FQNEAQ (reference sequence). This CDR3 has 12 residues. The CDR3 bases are TGTGCCAGCAGCCGACAGGGGAATGGCTACACCTTC. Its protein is CASSRQGNGYTF.

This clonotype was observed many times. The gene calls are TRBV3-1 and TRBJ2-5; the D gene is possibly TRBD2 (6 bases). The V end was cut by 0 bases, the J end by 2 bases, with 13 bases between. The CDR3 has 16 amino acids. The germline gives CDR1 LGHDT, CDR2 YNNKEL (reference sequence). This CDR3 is CASSQDFGGGQETQYF. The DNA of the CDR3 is TGTGCCAGCAGCCAAGATTTTGGGGGAGGACAAGAGACCCAGTACTTC.

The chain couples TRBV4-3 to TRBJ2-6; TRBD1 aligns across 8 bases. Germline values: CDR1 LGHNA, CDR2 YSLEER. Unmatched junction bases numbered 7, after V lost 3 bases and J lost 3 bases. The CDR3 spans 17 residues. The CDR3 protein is CASSHKAGGDGANVLTF. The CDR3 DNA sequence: TGCGCCAGCAGCCATAAGGCAGGGGGCGATGGGGCCAACGTCCTGACTTTC.

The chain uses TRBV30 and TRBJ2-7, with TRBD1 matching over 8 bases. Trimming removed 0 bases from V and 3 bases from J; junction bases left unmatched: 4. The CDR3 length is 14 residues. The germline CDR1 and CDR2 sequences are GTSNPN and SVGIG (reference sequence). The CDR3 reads CAWSVGRGLYEQYF. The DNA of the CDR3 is TGTGCCTGGAGTGTAGGCAGGGGGCTCTACGAGCAGTACTTC.

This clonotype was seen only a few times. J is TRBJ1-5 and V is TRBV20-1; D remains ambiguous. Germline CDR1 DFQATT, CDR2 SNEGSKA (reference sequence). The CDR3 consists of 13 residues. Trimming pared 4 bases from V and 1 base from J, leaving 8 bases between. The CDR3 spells CSAIAASNQPQHF. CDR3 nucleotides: TGCAGTGCTATAGCAGCGAGCAATCAGCCCCAGCATTTT.

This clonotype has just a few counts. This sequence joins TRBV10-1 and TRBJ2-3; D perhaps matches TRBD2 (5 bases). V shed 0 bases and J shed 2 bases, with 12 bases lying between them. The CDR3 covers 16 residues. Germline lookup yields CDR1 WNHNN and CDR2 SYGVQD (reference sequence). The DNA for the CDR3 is TGCGCCAGCAGTGAGTCGACCGGAGGAATCACAGATACGCAGTATTTT. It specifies CASSESTGGITDTQYF.

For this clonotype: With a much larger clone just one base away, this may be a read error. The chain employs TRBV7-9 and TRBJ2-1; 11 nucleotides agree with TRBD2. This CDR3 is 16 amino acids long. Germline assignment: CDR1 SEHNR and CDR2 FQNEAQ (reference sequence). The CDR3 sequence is CASRLAGAFSYNERFF. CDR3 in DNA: TGTGCCAGCAGACTAGCGGGAGCCTTCTCCTACAATGAGCGGTTCTTC.

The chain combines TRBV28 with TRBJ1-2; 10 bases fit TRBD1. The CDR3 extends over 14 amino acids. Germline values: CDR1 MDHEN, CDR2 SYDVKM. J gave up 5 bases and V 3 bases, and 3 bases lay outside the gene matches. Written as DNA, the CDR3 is TGTGCCAGCAGTTTCGGACAGGGGGTATATGGCTACACCTTC. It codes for CASSFGQGVYGYTF.